The next 17 T cell receptor beta chains were all read from a single sample in a study of OX40 agonist ivuxolimab in advanced cancers. This table comes from immunoSEQ multiplex PCR, and its TCRdb copy is limited to in-frame clones, with some not included. The sample lists 25,000 to 30,000 clones, around 85% occurring once. Material: CD4+ or CD8+ T cells sorted from blood, obtained in a trial of the OX40 agonist ivuxolimab. The origin of the receptors is an adult with an advanced solid tumor such as melanoma, head and neck, liver or kidney cancer.

The gene calls are TRBV7-9 and TRBJ2-1; 14 nucleotides line up with TRBD2. The germline CDR1 and CDR2 sequences are SEHNR and FQNEAQ (reference sequence). J gave up 2 bases and V 4 bases, and 1 base lay outside the gene matches. CDR3 length: 16 residues. DNA of the CDR3: TGTGCCAGCAGCTCGGGACTAGCGGGAGCCTACAATGAGCAGTTCTTC. It codes for CASSSGLAGAYNEQFF.

The CDR3 here is CASSFGVAQYF. In DNA form, the CDR3 reads TGTGCCAGCAGTTTCGGAGTGGCCCAGTACTTC. This sequence joins TRBV28 and TRBJ2-5; D is unresolved. CDR1 is MDHEN and CDR2 is SYDVKM in the germline V gene. Deletions cut 3 bases from V and 9 bases from J, with 8 bases between. This CDR3 is built from 11 residues. The whole variable domain, remainder taken from reference TRBV28 and TRBJ2-5, is DVKVTQSSRYLVKRTGEKVFLECVQDMDHENMFWYRQDPGLGLRLIYFSYDVKMKEKGDIPEGYSVSREKKERFSLILESASTNQTSMYLCASSFGVAQYFGPGTRLLVL.

CDR3 nucleotides: TGCGCCAGCAGCCAAGAAAAAGCGGTAGCGCGGGAGCAGTACTTC. Its translation: CASSQEKAVAREQYF. The V gene is TRBV4-3, the J gene TRBJ2-7; D possibly corresponds to TRBD2 (5 bases). The CDR3 spans 15 residues. Trimming took off 0 bases at V and 7 bases at J, with 16 bases between the two ends. The germline gives CDR1 LGHNA, CDR2 YSLEER.

Regarding this clone: At one of its ends the junction is not consistent with the germline gene, which may arise from a read error. This sequence joins TRBV10-3 and TRBJ2-6; D uncertain. This CDR3 contains 15 residues. CDR1 is ENHRY and CDR2 is SYGVKD in the germline V gene. CDR3 region: CAIREFGPGANVLTF. CDR3 DNA: TGTGCCATCAGGGAGTTCGGTCCTGGGGCCAACGTCCTGACTTTC.

In this sample, this clone is medium-sized. The CDR3, as DNA: TGTGCCAGCAGCCTTCCGGGTACCTCCTACGAGCAGTACTTC. Its protein is CASSLPGTSYEQYF. J is TRBJ2-7 and V is TRBV14; no definite D call. Germline loops: CDR1 SGHDN, CDR2 FVKESK. This CDR3 is built from 14 residues. V was trimmed by 4 bases and J by 0 bases, leaving 10 bases between them.

This chain links TRBV5-1 with TRBJ2-7; 13 bases agree with TRBD2. Trimming removed 4 bases from V and 8 bases from J; junction bases left unmatched: 9. This CDR3 has 15 residues. CDR1 and CDR2 from the germline V gene are SGHRS and YFSETQ. The CDR3 DNA follows: TGCGCCAGCAGCACCGGACTAGCGGGAGCATCGAAGCAGTACTTC. Its protein is CASSTGLAGASKQYF. The variable domain in full, completed from reference TRBV5-1 and TRBJ2-7, reads KAGVTQTPRYLIKTRGQQVTLSCSPISGHRSVSWYQQTPGQGLQFLFEYFSETQRNKGNFPGRFSGRQFSNSRSEMNVSTLELGDSALYLCASSTGLAGASKQYFGPGTRLTVT.

This chain connects TRBV7-8 to TRBJ1-2, with 7 bases fitting TRBD1. The CDR3 sequence is 12 residues long. Germline CDR1 reads SGHVS; CDR2 reads FQNEAQ. The junction had 10 bases not matched to a gene; V was cut back by 10 bases and J by 8 bases. CDR3 amino acids: CATRQGLDGYTF. The DNA for the CDR3 is TGTGCCACCCGACAGGGTCTCGACGGCTACACCTTC.

Sample share makes this clone medium-sized (0.01 to 0.1%). V usage is TRBV5-4 and J usage is TRBJ2-1; D remains ambiguous. The CDR3 is 12 amino acids. CDR1 and CDR2 from the germline V gene are SGHNT and YYREEE (reference sequence). Trimming cost V 4 bases and J 8 bases, with 10 bases left between them. This CDR3 is CASSPDLDEQFF. Written as DNA, the CDR3 is TGTGCCAGCAGCCCGGACCTGGATGAGCAGTTCTTC.

The chain recombines TRBV11-2 with TRBJ1-1; D gene uncertain. CDR3 size: 13 residues. CDR1 and CDR2 (germline): SGHAT, FQNNGV. The V gene lost 5 bases and the J gene lost 0 bases, with 7 bases spanning the gap. The CDR3 bases are TGTGCCAGCAGCAAGACTGTGAACACTGAAGCTTTCTTT. It encodes CASSKTVNTEAFF.

This sequence joins TRBV7-9 and TRBJ1-1; TRBD1 is a possible D gene (5 bases). Per germline, CDR1 SEHNR and CDR2 FQNEAQ (reference sequence). Between the trimmed V and J ends, which lost 5 bases and 5 bases, there was a span of 12 bases. The CDR3 is 13 residues long. Written as DNA, the CDR3 is TGTGCCAGCAGCCCCGGGACGGCGACTGAAGCTTTCTTT. This sequence encodes CASSPGTATEAFF.

The genes are TRBV6-5 and TRBJ1-5; unclear D gene. Germline values: CDR1 MNHEY, CDR2 SVGAGI. Trimming cost V 2 bases and J 2 bases, with 4 bases left between them. The CDR3 consists of 13 residues. CDR3 coding DNA: TGTGCCAGCAGTTACGGGGGCAATCAGCCCCAGCATTTT. Its translation: CASSYGGNQPQHF.

CDR3 coding DNA: TGCGCCAGCAGCCAAGGGCCTATGGATGAGCAGTTCTTC. This translates into CASSQGPMDEQFF. The chain uses TRBV4-1 and TRBJ2-1; D is uncertain. This CDR3 is built from 13 residues. V dropped 1 base and J dropped 8 bases, with 9 bases sitting between them. Germline V gene lookup returns CDR1 MGHRA and CDR2 YSYEKL.

This chain joins TRBV30 and TRBJ1-5, with 8 bases that match TRBD1. Germline V gene lookup returns CDR1 GTSNPN and CDR2 SVGIG (reference sequence). The V segment lost 3 bases and the J segment 0 bases; nucleotides outside the gene matches: 4. The CDR3 length is 15 residues. The chain's CDR3 is CAWRKQGGSNQPQHF. The CDR3 DNA reads as TGTGCCTGGAGGAAACAGGGGGGTAGCAATCAGCCCCAGCATTTT.

This chain joins TRBV2 and TRBJ2-1; D uncertain. This CDR3 has 15 residues. The V gene's germline CDR1 is SNHLY and CDR2 FYNNEI. The V end lost 2 bases, the J end lost 0 bases, and 8 bases lay between the germline ends. The CDR3 sequence: CASSERANSYNEQFF. CDR3 DNA: TGTGCCAGCAGTGAACGGGCCAACTCCTACAATGAGCAGTTCTTC.

V and J are TRBV7-7 and TRBJ2-1; the match to TRBD2 covers 7 bases. The CDR3 is 13 residues long. Germline assignment: CDR1 SSHAT and CDR2 FNYEAQ (reference sequence). Trimming cost V 1 base and J 7 bases; bases outside gene matches: 1. The CDR3 DNA sequence: TGTGCCAGCAGCTTAGGGACTAGGAATGAGCAGTTCTTC. Translating it yields CASSLGTRNEQFF.

This clone occurred a few times. V and J are TRBV6-1 and TRBJ1-4; 7 bases are a match to TRBD1. V lost 7 bases to trimming and J lost 14 bases; unmatched junction nucleotides: 19. Looked up from germline, CDR1 is MNHNS and CDR2 is SASEGT. The CDR3 is made up of 15 amino acids. The CDR3 region is CASTQGGTESRSLFF. DNA of the CDR3: TGTGCCAGCACCCAAGGGGGGACAGAATCGAGAAGCCTGTTTTTT.

This clone was detected once. This rearrangement joins TRBV27 to TRBJ2-3, with D possibly matching TRBD1 (6 bases). This CDR3 spans 17 amino acids. The ends were cut back, 6 bases at V and 7 bases at J, with 26 bases in the middle. CDR1 and CDR2 (germline): MNHEY, SMNVEV (reference sequence). CDR3 sequence (DNA): TGTGCCAGCAGCAGTTTAAGGACAGCCGTCTCCGCCTATACGCAGTATTTT. Translated, it gives CASSSLRTAVSAYTQYF.